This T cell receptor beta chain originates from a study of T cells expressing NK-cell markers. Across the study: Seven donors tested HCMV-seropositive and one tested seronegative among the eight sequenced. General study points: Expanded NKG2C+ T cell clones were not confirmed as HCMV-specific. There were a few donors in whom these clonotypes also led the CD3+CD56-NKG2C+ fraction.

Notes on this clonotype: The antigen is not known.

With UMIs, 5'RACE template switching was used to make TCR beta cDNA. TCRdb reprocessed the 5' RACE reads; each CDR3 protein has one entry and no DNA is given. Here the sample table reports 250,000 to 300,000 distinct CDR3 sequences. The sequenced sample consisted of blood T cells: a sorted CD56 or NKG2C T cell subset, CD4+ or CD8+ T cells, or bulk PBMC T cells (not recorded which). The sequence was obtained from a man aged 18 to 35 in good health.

Here the CDR3 reads CASSWLTANTGELFF. This chain uses TRBV18 with TRBJ2-2. The CDR3 consists of 15 residues. In germline, CDR1 is KGHSH, CDR2 LQKENI.